The 21 T cell receptor beta chains below were found in one sample sequenced in a study of shared clonotypes between healthy human individuals (dated by TCRdb to 2020 to 2021). Receptor amplification or capture employed the immunoSEQ multiplex PCR assay. The immuneACCESS repertoire file appears here via TCRdb, limited to in-frame rearrangements. These files lack a portion of the clones; in checked studies, under half of the deficit traces to unresolved V genes, and the cause of the others is not known. The sample contains about 2.2 million clones, 93% of them found a single time. The leading ten clones occupy 1.5% to 2% of the sample. CD8 naive samples were CD45RO-negative cells positively selected for CCR7, giving a CD45RA+CCR7+ population that excluded TemRA cells. Sequenced sample: naive CD8+ T cells from PBMCs. Read against the paper, the sample's cell subset or site label means: CD45RA+CCR7+. These receptor sequences come from a man in his late teens or twenties in good health. Some clones in this sample may be carry-over from other donors' samples.

The chain uses TRBV5-8 and TRBJ2-7; TRBD1 matches 9 bases. CDR3 length: 14 residues. Unmatched junction bases numbered 7, after V lost 4 bases and J lost 5 bases. Per germline, CDR1 SGHTS and CDR2 YDEGEE. This CDR3 is CASSPGTGFDEQYF. Here the CDR3 DNA reads TGTGCCAGCAGCCCCGGGACAGGGTTCGACGAGCAGTACTTC.

The chain links TRBV7-2 to TRBJ1-5; D may be TRBD1 (5 bases). This CDR3 is 15 amino acids long. The V end lost 1 base, the J end lost 6 bases, and 13 bases lay between the germline ends. Germline V gives CDR1 SGHTA, CDR2 FQGNSA. The CDR3 here is CASSLVRGSGQPQHF. CDR3 sequence (DNA): TGTGCCAGCAGCTTAGTGAGGGGCTCGGGTCAGCCCCAGCATTTT.

Comment on this clone: Different DNA sequences within this sample yield the same CDR3. The V call is TRBV4-1, the J call TRBJ2-5, with D perhaps TRBD1 (6 bases). V lost 0 bases and J 5 bases, leaving 10 bases between the germline ends. Germline V CDR1 and CDR2: MGHRA, YSYEKL. This CDR3 has 14 amino acids. The CDR3 coding sequence is TGCGCCAGCAGCCAAGACAGGGGTCAGGAGACCCAGTACTTC. Protein: CASSQDRGQETQYF.

The V and J genes are TRBV29-1 and TRBJ2-7, with a possible D match to TRBD2 (5 bases). Germline V CDR1 and CDR2: SQVTM, ANQGSEA. Trimming removed 6 bases at V and 4 bases at J, with 10 bases between. This CDR3 has 11 amino acids. Here the CDR3 reads CSVKDWYEQYF. In DNA, the CDR3 is TGCAGCGTCAAGGACTGGTACGAGCAGTACTTC.

CDR3 loop: CASSPQGGLTEQYF. The CDR3 DNA sequence: TGTGCCAGCAGTCCTCAGGGAGGGCTCACCGAGCAGTACTTC. The chain has TRBV28 and TRBJ2-7; 7 positions agree with TRBD2. The CDR3 extends over 14 amino acids. Germline V CDR1 and CDR2: MDHEN, SYDVKM. V shed 5 bases and J 6 bases; nucleotides not matched to a gene: 10.

The rearrangement uses TRBV5-1 and TRBJ2-3, with 9 bases matching TRBD2. V shed 1 base and J 5 bases; nucleotides not matched to a gene: 5. Germline V gene sequence: CDR1 SGHRS, CDR2 YFSETQ. This CDR3 is 15 amino acids long. This CDR3 is CASSLWAGGRDTQYF. CDR3 sequence (DNA): TGCGCCAGCAGCTTGTGGGCGGGAGGGCGAGATACGCAGTATTTT.

V is TRBV12-5 and J is TRBJ2-1; D is unclear. The CDR3 sequence is 13 residues long. V was cut by 2 bases and J by 5 bases, with 7 bases left in between. The germline V gene encodes CDR1 LGHNT and CDR2 FRNRAP. CDR3: CASGLYSHNEQFF. The DNA for the CDR3 is TGTGCTAGTGGTTTGTACAGCCACAATGAGCAGTTCTTC.

Turning to this clone: The same CDR3 can be traced to other DNA sequences in this sample. This chain uses TRBV7-3 with TRBJ2-3, with D possibly TRBD2 on 6 matching bases. V was clipped by 1 base and J by 2 bases, with 10 bases between them. CDR1 is SGHTA and CDR2 is FQGTGA in the germline V gene. The CDR3 sequence is 15 residues long. CDR3 bases: TGTGCCAGCAGCTTAATCGGAGGGTCCACAGATACGCAGTATTTT. It is translated as CASSLIGGSTDTQYF.

CDR3 DNA: TGTGCCAGCAGTGAAGCCGGGGGGCTCGCCGGGGAGCTGTTTTTT. Amino acid sequence: CASSEAGGLAGELFF. The rearrangement joins TRBV6-4 to TRBJ2-2, with D tentatively TRBD2 (7 bases). CDR1 MRHNA and CDR2 SNTAGT come from the germline V gene. The CDR3 consists of 15 residues. With 3 bases removed from V and 6 bases from J, the gap between germline ends came to 14 bases.

The chain carries TRBV30 and TRBJ2-5; TRBD2 matches 9 bases. This CDR3 spans 14 amino acids. Germline CDR1 reads GTSNPN; CDR2 reads SVGIG (reference sequence). The trim removed 6 bases at V and 2 bases at J, leaving 7 bases unmatched. This chain's CDR3 is CACLGLAGQETQYF. The CDR3 DNA reads as TGTGCCTGCCTGGGGCTAGCGGGACAAGAGACCCAGTACTTC.

A word on this clone: A read error may account for a junction end that differs from germline. The chain is built from TRBV12-5 and TRBJ1-2, with D possibly TRBD1 on 5 matching bases. CDR1 is LGHNT and CDR2 is FRNRAP in the germline V gene. CDR3 length: 12 amino acids. The CDR3 bases are TGTGCTAGTGGTTTGGCCCCGACAGCCACGTCCTTC. It translates to CASGLAPTATSF.

This chain uses TRBV29-1 with TRBJ1-2; D uncertain. The V and J ends lost 8 bases and 6 bases respectively, with 25 bases between them. The CDR3 covers 15 residues. CDR1 is SQVTM and CDR2 is ANQGSEA in the germline V gene. The CDR3 is CSPFDPAISPDGYTF. CDR3 nucleotides: TGCAGCCCCTTCGACCCCGCTATCTCACCGGATGGCTACACCTTC.

This clone was seen only once. The chain couples TRBV7-2 to TRBJ1-2; the D is unclear. CDR3 length equals 13 residues. Trimming took 4 bases from V and 8 from J, leaving 14 bases between them. Germline V CDR1 and CDR2: SGHTA, FQGNSA. Here the CDR3 DNA reads TGTGCCAGCAGCTCTAGCCTAGAGTGGGGCTACACCTTC. Its protein product is CASSSSLEWGYTF.

The V and J genes are TRBV4-2 and TRBJ1-2, with 8 bases aligning to TRBD1. Germline V lookup: CDR1 LGHNA, CDR2 YNFKEQ. J was trimmed by 7 bases and V by 5 bases; bases with no gene match: 12. This CDR3 has 15 amino acids. CDR3 residues: CASSESNRGIGGYTF. CDR3 DNA sequence: TGTGCCAGCAGCGAAAGTAACAGGGGGATCGGTGGCTACACCTTC.

This chain joins TRBV13 and TRBJ1-2; D is unresolved. Per the germline V gene, CDR1 is PRHDT and CDR2 is FYEKMQ (reference sequence). The germline V and J ends were trimmed by 3 bases and 3 bases, with 11 bases remaining between them. This CDR3 region has 14 residues. CDR3 in DNA: TGTGCCAGCAGCTTTTCGTCCGAATACTATGGCTACACCTTC. This gives the protein CASSFSSEYYGYTF.

The V gene is TRBV6-7, the J gene TRBJ2-7; D gene unclear. TRBV6-7 is recorded as an ORF, its role being uncertain. V was trimmed by 0 bases and J by 3 bases, leaving 6 bases between them. This CDR3 region has 13 residues. CDR3 sequence (DNA): TGTGCCAGCAGTTACTCCCATGACTACGAGCAGTACTTC. It encodes CASSYSHDYEQYF.

This rearrangement joins TRBV10-3 to TRBJ1-1; 9 positions match TRBD1. The germline V gene encodes CDR1 ENHRY and CDR2 SYGVKD. The CDR3 sequence is 17 residues long. V shed 7 bases and J 3 bases; nucleotides not matched to a gene: 15. In nucleotides, the CDR3 is TGTGCCATCACAAATCAGTGGGACAGGGAGGCGGACACTGAAGCTTTCTTT. This codes for CAITNQWDREADTEAFF.

With respect to this clone: A read error may account for a junction end that differs from germline. The identical CDR3 is also encoded by other nucleotide sequences in the sample. The chain carries TRBV29-1 and TRBJ2-7; perhaps TRBD1 as D (5 bases). Germline lookup yields CDR1 SQVTM and CDR2 ANQGSEA. The CDR3 spans 12 residues. CDR3 DNA: TGCAGCGTCGAAGACAGTACCTACGAGCAGTACTTC. It is translated as CSVEDSTYEQYF.

The chain combines TRBV15 with TRBJ1-4; TRBD1 matches at 9 bases. The length of the CDR3 is 15 residues. Germline V lookup: CDR1 LNHNV, CDR2 YYDKDF (reference sequence). V shed 0 bases, J shed 10 bases, and the junction held 6 bases outside the gene matches. CDR3 nucleotide sequence: TGTGCCACCAGCAGAGAACGGGACAGGGACCTAAAACTGTTTTTT. Its protein product is CATSRERDRDLKLFF.

This clone was recorded only once. The chain couples TRBV11-3 to TRBJ2-2; no firm D call. The germline CDR1 and CDR2 sequences are SGHNT and YENEEA. The CDR3 length is 12 residues. V was cut by 3 bases and J by 8 bases, with 7 bases left in between. The CDR3 spells CASSFWGGELFF. The DNA for the CDR3 is TGTGCCAGCAGCTTTTGGGGAGGGGAGCTGTTTTTT.

The sample holds one count of this clone. This chain links TRBV28 with TRBJ2-2; 7 nucleotides match TRBD1. The germline V gene encodes CDR1 MDHEN and CDR2 SYDVKM. V trimming: 10 bases; J trimming: 1 base; junction bases outside the gene matches: 3. CDR3 length: 13 amino acids. The CDR3 sequence: CATRDRNTGELFF. The DNA for the CDR3 is TGTGCCACCCGGGACAGGAACACCGGGGAGCTGTTTTTT.